Given below is one T cell receptor (beta chain) in context. Its antigen is not known. CDR3 length: 16 amino acids. V shed 2 bases, J shed 4 bases, and the junction held 5 bases outside the gene matches. From germline, CDR1 is SGHDT and CDR2 YYEEEE. These data are taken from a study of cytomegalovirus exposure and HLA in healthy donors. Study summary: HLA-typed donors contributed about 85 million unique TCRs, which were held in an early data release. General study points: Later analysis suggested links between common viral pathogens and several top significant clusters. A missense variant in DCLRE1C was later tied to TCR beta V- and J-gene trimming.

The PCR had 60 Vbeta and 13 Jbeta primers. Some clones are missing from TCRdb's copy, which holds only in-frame ones; the method was immunoSEQ multiplex PCR. The table shows some 140,000 clones, with around four fifths occurring only once. This sequence joins TRBV5-6 and TRBJ2-1; 11 nucleotides agree with TRBD2. The TCR originated in a male donor in good health and CMV-seropositive. Sequenced sample: PBMCs. The CDR3 coding sequence is TGTGCCAGCAGCTTTCGACTAGCGGGGTCGTACAATGAGCAGTTCTTC. Protein: CASSFRLAGSYNEQFF.